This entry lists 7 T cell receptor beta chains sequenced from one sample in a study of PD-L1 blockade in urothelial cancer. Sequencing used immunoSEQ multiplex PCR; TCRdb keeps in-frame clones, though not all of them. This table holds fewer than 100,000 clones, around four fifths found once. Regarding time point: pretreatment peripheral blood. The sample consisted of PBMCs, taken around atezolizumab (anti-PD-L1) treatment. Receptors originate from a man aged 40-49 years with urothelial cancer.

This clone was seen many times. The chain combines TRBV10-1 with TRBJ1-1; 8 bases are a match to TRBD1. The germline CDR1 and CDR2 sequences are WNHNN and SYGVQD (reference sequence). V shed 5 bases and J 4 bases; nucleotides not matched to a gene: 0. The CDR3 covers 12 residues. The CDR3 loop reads CASSTGGTEAFF. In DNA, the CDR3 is TGCGCCAGCAGTACAGGGGGCACTGAAGCTTTCTTT.

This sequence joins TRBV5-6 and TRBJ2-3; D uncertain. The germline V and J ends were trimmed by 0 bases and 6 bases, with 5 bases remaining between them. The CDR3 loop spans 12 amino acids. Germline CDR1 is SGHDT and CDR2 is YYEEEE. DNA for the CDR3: TGTGCCAGCAGCTTGGCAGCGGATACGCAGTATTTT. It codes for CASSLAADTQYF.

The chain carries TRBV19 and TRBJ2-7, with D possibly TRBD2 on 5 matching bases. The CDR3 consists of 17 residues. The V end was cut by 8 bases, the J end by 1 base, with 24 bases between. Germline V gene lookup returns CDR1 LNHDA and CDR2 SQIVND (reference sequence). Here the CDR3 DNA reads TGTGCCAGTTACGGGGTGAAGGCCGAACTATTATCCTACGAGCAGTACTTC. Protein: CASYGVKAELLSYEQYF.

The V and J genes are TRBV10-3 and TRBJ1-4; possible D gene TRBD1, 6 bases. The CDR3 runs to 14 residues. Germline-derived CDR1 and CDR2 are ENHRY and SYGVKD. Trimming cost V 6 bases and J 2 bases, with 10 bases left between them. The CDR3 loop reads CAISQTGTNEKLFF. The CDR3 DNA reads TGTGCCATCAGCCAGACAGGCACTAATGAAAAACTGTTTTTT.

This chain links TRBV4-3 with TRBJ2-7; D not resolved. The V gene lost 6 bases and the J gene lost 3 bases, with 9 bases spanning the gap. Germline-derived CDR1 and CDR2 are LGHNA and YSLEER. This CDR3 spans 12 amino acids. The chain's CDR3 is CASSDGFYEQYF. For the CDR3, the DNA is TGCGCCAGCAGTGACGGGTTCTACGAGCAGTACTTC.

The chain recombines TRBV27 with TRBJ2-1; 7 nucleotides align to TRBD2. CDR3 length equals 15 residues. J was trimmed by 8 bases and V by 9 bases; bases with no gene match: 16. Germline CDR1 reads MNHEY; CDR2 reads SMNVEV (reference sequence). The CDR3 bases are TGTGCCAGTAGGGCGGGAGACTTGGTTCTGGATGAGCAGTTCTTC. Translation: CASRAGDLVLDEQFF.

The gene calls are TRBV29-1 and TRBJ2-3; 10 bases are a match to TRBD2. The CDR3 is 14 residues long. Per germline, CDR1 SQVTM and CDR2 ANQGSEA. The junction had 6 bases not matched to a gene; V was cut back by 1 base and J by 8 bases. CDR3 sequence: CSVEALAGPFTQYF. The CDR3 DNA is TGCAGCGTTGAAGCACTAGCGGGACCATTTACGCAGTATTTT.